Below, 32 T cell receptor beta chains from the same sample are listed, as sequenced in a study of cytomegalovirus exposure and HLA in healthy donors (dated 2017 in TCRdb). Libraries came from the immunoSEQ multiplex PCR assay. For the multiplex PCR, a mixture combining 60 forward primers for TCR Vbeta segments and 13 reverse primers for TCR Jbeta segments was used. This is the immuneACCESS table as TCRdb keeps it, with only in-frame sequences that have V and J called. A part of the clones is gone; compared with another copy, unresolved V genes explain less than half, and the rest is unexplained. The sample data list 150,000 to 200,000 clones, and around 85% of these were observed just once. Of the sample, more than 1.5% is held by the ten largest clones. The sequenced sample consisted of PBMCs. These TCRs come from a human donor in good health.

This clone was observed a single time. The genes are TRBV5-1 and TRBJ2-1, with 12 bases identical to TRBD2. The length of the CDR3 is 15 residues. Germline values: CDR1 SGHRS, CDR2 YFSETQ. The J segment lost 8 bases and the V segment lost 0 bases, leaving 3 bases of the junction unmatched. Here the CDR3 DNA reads TGCGCCAGCAGCTTGGCGACTAGCGGGGGTGATGAGCAGTTCTTC. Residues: CASSLATSGGDEQFF.

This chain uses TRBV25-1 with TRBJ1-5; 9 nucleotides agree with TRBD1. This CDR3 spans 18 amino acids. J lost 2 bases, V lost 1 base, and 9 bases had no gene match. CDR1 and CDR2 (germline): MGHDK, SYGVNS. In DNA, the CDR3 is TGTGCCAGCAGTGAATCTGGGGACAGGGAAGACGGCAATCAGCCCCAGCATTTT. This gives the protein CASSESGDREDGNQPQHF.

The CDR3 loop reads CASSDRNGGTTNEKLFF. The CDR3 DNA is TGTGCCAGTAGCGACAGGAACGGTGGTACAACTAATGAAAAACTGTTTTTT. V usage is TRBV19 and J usage is TRBJ1-4; tentative D call: TRBD1 (6 bases). The CDR3 length is 17 residues. V lost 6 bases and J 0 bases, leaving 17 bases between the germline ends. CDR1 and CDR2 (germline): LNHDA, SQIVND (reference sequence).

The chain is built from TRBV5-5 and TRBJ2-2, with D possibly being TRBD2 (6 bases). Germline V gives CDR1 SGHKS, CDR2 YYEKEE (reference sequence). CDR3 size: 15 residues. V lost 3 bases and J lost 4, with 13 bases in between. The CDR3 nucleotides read TGTGCCAGCAGCTCCGGGGGTGGGCCCACCGGGGAGCTGTTTTTT. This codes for CASSSGGGPTGELFF.

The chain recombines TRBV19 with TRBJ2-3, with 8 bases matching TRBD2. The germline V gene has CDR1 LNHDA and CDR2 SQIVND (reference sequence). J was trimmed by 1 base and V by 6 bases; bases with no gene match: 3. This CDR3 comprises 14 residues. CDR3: CASSPSGRTDTQYF. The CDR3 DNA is TGTGCCAGTAGCCCTAGCGGGCGCACAGATACGCAGTATTTT. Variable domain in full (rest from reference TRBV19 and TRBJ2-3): DGGITQSPKYLFRKEGQNVTLSCEQNLNHDAMYWYRQDPGQGLRLIYYSQIVNDFQKGDIAEGYSVSREKKESFPLTVTSAQKNPTAFYLCASSPSGRTDTQYFGPGTRLTVL.

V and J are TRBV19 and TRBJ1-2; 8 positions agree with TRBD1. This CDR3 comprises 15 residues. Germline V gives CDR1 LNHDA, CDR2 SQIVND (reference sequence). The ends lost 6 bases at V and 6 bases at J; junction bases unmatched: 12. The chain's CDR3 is CASSGTRGRRDGYTF. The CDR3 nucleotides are TGTGCCAGTAGCGGGACCAGGGGGCGCAGGGATGGCTACACCTTC.

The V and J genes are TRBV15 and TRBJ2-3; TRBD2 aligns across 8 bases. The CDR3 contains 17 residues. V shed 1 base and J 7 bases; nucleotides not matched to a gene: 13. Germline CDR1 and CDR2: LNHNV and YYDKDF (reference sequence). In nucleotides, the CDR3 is TGTGCCACCAGCAGAGTTCAGCTAGCGCGCGGGAGGAATACGCAGTATTTT. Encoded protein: CATSRVQLARGRNTQYF.

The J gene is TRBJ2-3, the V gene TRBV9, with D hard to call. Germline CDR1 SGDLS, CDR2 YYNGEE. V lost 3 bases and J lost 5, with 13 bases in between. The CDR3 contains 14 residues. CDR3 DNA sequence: TGTGCCAGCAGCGCCCCAATTCCGGGAGATACGCAGTATTTT. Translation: CASSAPIPGDTQYF.

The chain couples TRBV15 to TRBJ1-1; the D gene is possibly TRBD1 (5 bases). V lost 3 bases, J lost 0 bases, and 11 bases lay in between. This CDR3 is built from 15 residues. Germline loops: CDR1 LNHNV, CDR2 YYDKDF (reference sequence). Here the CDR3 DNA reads TGTGCCACCAGCAGGGGCCCAGGGATGAACACTGAAGCTTTCTTT. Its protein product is CATSRGPGMNTEAFF.

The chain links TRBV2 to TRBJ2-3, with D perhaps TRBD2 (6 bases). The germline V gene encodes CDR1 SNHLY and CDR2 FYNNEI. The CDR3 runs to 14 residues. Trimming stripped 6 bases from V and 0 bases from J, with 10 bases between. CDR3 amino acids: CASRAGTSTDTQYF. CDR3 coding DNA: TGTGCCAGCAGGGCCGGGACTAGCACAGATACGCAGTATTTT.

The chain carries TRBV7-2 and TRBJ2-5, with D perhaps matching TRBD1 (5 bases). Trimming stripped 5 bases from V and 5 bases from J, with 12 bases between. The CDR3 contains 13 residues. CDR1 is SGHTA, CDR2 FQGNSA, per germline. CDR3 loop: CASSVNRGETQYF. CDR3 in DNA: TGTGCCAGCAGCGTAAATAGGGGCGAGACCCAGTACTTC.

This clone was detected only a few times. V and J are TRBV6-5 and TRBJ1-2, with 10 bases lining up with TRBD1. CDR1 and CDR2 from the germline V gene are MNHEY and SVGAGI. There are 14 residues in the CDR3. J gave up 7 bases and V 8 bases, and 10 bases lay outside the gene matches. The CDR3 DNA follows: TGTGCCAGCCATATGGGACAGGGGATTCGTGGCTACACCTTC. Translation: CASHMGQGIRGYTF.

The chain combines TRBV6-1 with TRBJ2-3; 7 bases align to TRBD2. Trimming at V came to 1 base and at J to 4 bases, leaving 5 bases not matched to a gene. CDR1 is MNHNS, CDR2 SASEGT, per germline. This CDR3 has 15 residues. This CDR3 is CASSEGRESSDTQYF. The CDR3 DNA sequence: TGTGCCAGCAGTGAAGGGCGGGAGTCATCAGATACGCAGTATTTT.

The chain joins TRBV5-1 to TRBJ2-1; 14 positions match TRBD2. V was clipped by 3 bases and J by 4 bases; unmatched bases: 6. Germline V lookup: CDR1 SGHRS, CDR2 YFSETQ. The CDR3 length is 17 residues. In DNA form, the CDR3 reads TGCGCCAGCAGCTCCGGGACTAGCGGGGGTAAATACAATGAGCAGTTCTTC. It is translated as CASSSGTSGGKYNEQFF.

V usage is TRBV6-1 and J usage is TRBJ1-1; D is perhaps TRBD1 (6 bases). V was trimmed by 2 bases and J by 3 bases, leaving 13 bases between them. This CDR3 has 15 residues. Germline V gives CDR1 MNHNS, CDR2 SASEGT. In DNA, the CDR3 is TGTGCCAGCAGTGAAAGTTCGGGGGGGCACACTGAAGCTTTCTTT. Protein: CASSESSGGHTEAFF.

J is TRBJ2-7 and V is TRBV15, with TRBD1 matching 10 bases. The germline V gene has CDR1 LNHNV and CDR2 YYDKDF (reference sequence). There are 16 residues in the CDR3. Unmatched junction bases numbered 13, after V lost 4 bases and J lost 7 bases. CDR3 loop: CATSTLRDRGPGEQYF. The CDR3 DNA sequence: TGTGCCACCAGCACACTACGGGACAGGGGACCCGGGGAGCAGTACTTC.

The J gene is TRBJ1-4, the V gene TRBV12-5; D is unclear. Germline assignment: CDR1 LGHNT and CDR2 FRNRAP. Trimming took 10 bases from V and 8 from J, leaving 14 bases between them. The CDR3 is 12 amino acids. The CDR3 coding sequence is TGTGCTACCGGGGTGAGGGCGGAAAAACTGTTTTTT. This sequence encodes CATGVRAEKLFF.

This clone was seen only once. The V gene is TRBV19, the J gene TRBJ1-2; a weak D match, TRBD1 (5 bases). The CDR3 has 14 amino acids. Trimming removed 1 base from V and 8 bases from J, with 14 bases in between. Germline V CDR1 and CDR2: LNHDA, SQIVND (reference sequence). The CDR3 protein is CASSIGSGDWGYTF. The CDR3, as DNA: TGTGCCAGTAGTATAGGATCGGGGGATTGGGGCTACACCTTC.

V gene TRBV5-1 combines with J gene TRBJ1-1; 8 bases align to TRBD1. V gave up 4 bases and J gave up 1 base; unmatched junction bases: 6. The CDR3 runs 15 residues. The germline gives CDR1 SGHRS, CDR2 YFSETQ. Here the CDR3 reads CASSQAGGANTEAFF. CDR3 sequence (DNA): TGCGCCAGCAGCCAGGCAGGGGGCGCGAACACTGAAGCTTTCTTT.

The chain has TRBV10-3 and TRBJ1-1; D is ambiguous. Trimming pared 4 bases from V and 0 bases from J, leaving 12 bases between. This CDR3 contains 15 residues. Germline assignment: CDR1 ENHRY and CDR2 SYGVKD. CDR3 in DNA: TGTGCCATCAGTGGCGGACTGAAAATGAACACTGAAGCTTTCTTT. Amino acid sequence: CAISGGLKMNTEAFF.

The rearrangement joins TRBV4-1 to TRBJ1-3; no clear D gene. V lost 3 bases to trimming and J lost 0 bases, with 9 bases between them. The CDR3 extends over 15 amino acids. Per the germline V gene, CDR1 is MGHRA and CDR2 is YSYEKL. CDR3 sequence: CASSQPRGSGNTIYF. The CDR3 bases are TGCGCCAGCAGCCAGCCTCGAGGCTCTGGAAACACCATATATTTT.

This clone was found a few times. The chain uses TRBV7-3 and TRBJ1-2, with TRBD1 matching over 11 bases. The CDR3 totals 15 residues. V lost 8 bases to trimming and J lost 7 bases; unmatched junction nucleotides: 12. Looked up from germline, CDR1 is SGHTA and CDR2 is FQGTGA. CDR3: CASRATGQGAGGYTF. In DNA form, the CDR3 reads TGTGCCAGCCGTGCTACCGGACAGGGGGCGGGTGGCTACACCTTC.

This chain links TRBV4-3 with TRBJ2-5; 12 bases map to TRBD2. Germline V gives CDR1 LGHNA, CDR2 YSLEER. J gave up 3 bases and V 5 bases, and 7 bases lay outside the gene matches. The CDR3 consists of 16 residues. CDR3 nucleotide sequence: TGCGCCAGCAGCTATGGACTAGCGGGGAACAAAGAGACCCAGTACTTC. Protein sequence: CASSYGLAGNKETQYF.

CDR3 coding DNA: TGTGCCAGCAGCGTACTCGCCCGCTCACTCGGGGGGGGCGTGGATACGCAGTATTTT. It translates to CASSVLARSLGGGVDTQYF. This rearrangement joins TRBV9 to TRBJ2-3; 8 bases agree with TRBD2. This CDR3 is 19 amino acids long. Germline V gene lookup returns CDR1 SGDLS and CDR2 YYNGEE. The V segment lost 1 base and the J segment 6 bases; nucleotides outside the gene matches: 19.

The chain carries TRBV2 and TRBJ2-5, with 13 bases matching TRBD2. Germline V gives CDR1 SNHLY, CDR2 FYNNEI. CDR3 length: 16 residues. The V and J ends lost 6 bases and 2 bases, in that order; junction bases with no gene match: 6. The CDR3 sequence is CASRRPTSGGQETQYF. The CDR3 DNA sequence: TGTGCCAGCAGGAGGCCGACTAGCGGGGGGCAAGAGACCCAGTACTTC.

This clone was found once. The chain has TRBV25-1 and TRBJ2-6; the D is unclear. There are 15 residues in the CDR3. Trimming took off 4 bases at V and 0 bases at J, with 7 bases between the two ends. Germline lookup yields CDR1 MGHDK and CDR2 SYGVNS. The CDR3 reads CASSAPGSGANVLTF. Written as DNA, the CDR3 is TGTGCCAGCAGTGCTCCAGGCTCTGGGGCCAACGTCCTGACTTTC.

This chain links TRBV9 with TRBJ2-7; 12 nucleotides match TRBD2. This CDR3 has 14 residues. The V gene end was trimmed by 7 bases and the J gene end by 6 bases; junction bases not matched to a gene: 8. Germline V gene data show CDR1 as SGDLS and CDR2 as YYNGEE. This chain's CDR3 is CASGPTSGGLEQYF. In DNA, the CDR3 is TGTGCCAGCGGACCGACTAGCGGGGGCCTCGAGCAGTACTTC.

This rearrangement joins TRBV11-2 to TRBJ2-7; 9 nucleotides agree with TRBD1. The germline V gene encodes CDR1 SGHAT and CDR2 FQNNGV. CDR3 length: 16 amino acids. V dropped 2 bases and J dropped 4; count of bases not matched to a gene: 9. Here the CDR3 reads CASSLFFGQGIYEQYF. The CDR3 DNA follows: TGTGCCAGCAGCTTATTCTTTGGACAGGGGATTTACGAGCAGTACTTC.

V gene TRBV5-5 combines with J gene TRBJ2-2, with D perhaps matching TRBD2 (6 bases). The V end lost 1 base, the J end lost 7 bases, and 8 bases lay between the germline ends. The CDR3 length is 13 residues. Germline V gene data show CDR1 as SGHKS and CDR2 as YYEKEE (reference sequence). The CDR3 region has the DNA TGTGCCAGCAGCTTGTGGGAGGACGGGGAGCTGTTTTTT. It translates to CASSLWEDGELFF.

The DNA for the CDR3 is TGCGCCAGCAGCGGACTCAAGGGAGAGCAGTACTTC. This codes for CASSGLKGEQYF. The rearrangement uses TRBV5-1 and TRBJ2-7, with a weak D call TRBD2 (5 bases). Germline CDR1 is SGHRS and CDR2 is YFSETQ. V lost 4 bases and J lost 7, with 12 bases in between. The CDR3 spans 12 residues.

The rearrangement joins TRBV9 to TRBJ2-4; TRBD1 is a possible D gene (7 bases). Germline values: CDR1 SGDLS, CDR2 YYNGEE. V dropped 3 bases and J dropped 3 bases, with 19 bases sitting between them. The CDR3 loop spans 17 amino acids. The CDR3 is CASSARGDGANKNIQYF. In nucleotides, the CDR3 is TGTGCCAGCAGCGCCAGGGGGGATGGAGCAAACAAAAACATTCAGTACTTC.

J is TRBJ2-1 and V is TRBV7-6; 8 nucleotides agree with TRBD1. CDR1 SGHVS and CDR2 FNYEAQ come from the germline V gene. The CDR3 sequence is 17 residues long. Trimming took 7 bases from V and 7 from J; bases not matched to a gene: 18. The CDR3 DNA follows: TGTGCCAGCATCCCTACGCTGCGTCAGGGGGCTGAAAATGAGCAGTTCTTC. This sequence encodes CASIPTLRQGAENEQFF.